This TCR beta chain was captured in a study of shared clonotypes between healthy human individuals. V was trimmed by 5 bases and J by 0 bases, leaving 13 bases between them. The CDR3 consists of 15 residues. Per the germline V gene, CDR1 is SNHLY and CDR2 is FYNNEI. Method: immunoSEQ multiplex PCR; TCRdb's copy keeps in-frame clones and lacks some. The data show around 2.5 million clones, with 80% to 95% seen just once and roughly 0.36% held by the top ten. Both subsets, CD45RA+ naive and CD45RA-negative memory, were split from the CD4+ cells. The sequenced sample was naive CD4+ T cells from PBMCs. This sample's subset: CD45RA+ positively selected. This clonotype was obtained from a man aged 18 to 35 in good health. Some clones in this sample may be carry-over from other donors' samples. The gene calls are TRBV2 and TRBJ1-1, with TRBD1 as a possible D gene (6 bases). CDR3 DNA: TGTGCCAGCAGTCCCTGGACAGACATGAACACTGAAGCTTTCTTT. Translating gives CASSPWTDMNTEAFF.